These 23 T cell receptor beta chains came from one sample sequenced in a study of shared clonotypes between healthy human individuals. Only in-frame clones appear in the TCRdb table, and some are missing; sequencing was by immunoSEQ multiplex PCR. The table records a few hundred thousand clones, about 80% of them present only once. Sequenced material: PBMCs. All receptors come from a woman in her thirties or forties in good health. Some clones in this sample may be carry-over from other donors' samples.

This CDR3 reads CASSLASGELFF. In nucleotides, the CDR3 is TGCGCCAGCAGCTTGGCCTCCGGGGAGCTGTTTTTT. The J gene is TRBJ2-2, the V gene TRBV5-1; no clear D. The V gene lost 0 bases and the J gene lost 6 bases, with 3 bases spanning the gap. In germline, CDR1 is SGHRS, CDR2 YFSETQ. The CDR3 has 12 amino acids.

This clone was counted only a few times. V gene TRBV7-9 combines with J gene TRBJ1-2, with D uncertain. This CDR3 comprises 13 residues. The V end was cut by 5 bases, the J end by 5 bases, with 12 bases between. The germline V gene encodes CDR1 SEHNR and CDR2 FQNEAQ (reference sequence). CDR3 coding DNA: TGTGCCAGCAGCGACGCGACGGCTTATGGCTACACCTTC. Amino acid sequence: CASSDATAYGYTF.

The chain carries TRBV2 and TRBJ2-3; TRBD1 is a possible D gene (6 bases). V lost 5 bases, J lost 5 bases, and 11 bases lay in between. The CDR3 loop spans 13 amino acids. Per germline, CDR1 SNHLY and CDR2 FYNNEI. The CDR3, as DNA: TGTGCCAGCAGTTGGACAGCCGAAGATACGCAGTATTTT. Translated, it gives CASSWTAEDTQYF.

Points on this clone: At one end, the junction sequence differs from germline, possibly due to a read error. The chain carries TRBV7-9 and TRBJ2-7; 7 bases line up with TRBD1. Germline-derived CDR1 and CDR2 are SEHNR and FQNEAQ (reference sequence). The CDR3 is 13 residues long. CDR3 sequence (DNA): TGTGCCAGCAGCCGGGACAGAGACACATCGTTCCGCTTC. It translates to CASSRDRDTSFRF.

The chain carries TRBV11-2 and TRBJ2-5; no firm D call. CDR1 and CDR2 from the germline V gene are SGHAT and FQNNGV. V was clipped by 4 bases and J by 5 bases, with 2 bases between them. The CDR3 length is 10 residues. The CDR3, as DNA: TGTGCCAGCAGCTCGGAGACCCAGTACTTC. The encoded protein is CASSSETQYF. Full variable domain (outside the CDR3, taken from reference TRBV11-2 and TRBJ2-5): EAGVAQSPRYKIIEKRQSVAFWCNPISGHATLYWYQQILGQGPKLLIQFQNNGVVDDSQLPKDRFSAERLKGVDSTLKIQPAKLEDSAVYLCASSSETQYFGPGTRLLVL.

The chain combines TRBV30 with TRBJ1-1; D ambiguous. CDR3 length: 13 amino acids. Looked up from germline, CDR1 is GTSNPN and CDR2 is SVGIG (reference sequence). Trimming left V 5 bases short and J 1 base short, with 11 bases between. CDR3 in DNA: TGTGCCTGGGGGCAGGTGAAGAACACTGAAGCTTTCTTT. This codes for CAWGQVKNTEAFF. Together with reference TRBV30 and TRBJ1-1, the CDR3 gives the full variable domain: SQTIHQWPATLVQPVGSPLSLECTVEGTSNPNLYWYRQAAGRGLQLLFYSVGIGQISSEVPQNLSASRPQDRQFILSSKKLLLSDSGFYLCAWGQVKNTEAFFGQGTRLTVV.

With regard to this clone: One junction end disagrees with the germline gene, perhaps due to a read error. The chain couples TRBV5-4 to TRBJ2-7; 16 nucleotides match TRBD2. CDR1 and CDR2 from the germline V gene are SGHNT and YYREEE (reference sequence). The CDR3 spans 16 residues. CDR3 nucleotides: TGTGTCAGCAGCCTTGGGACTAGCGGGAGGGTGAGCGAGCAGTACTTC. It is translated as CVSSLGTSGRVSEQYF.

J is TRBJ1-2 and V is TRBV19; 7 nucleotides match TRBD1. This CDR3 has 14 amino acids. Germline V gives CDR1 LNHDA, CDR2 SQIVND (reference sequence). V lost 4 bases to trimming and J lost 4 bases; unmatched junction nucleotides: 6. The CDR3 reads CASSTTGQSYGYTF. The CDR3 DNA reads as TGTGCCAGTAGTACGACGGGACAGTCCTATGGCTACACCTTC.

Comment on this clone: A far bigger clonotype differs at one base, so this is likely a read error. The rearrangement uses TRBV4-1 and TRBJ1-5, with 7 positions matching TRBD1. V lost 0 bases, J lost 5 bases, and 4 bases stayed unmatched. Germline V gene data show CDR1 as MGHRA and CDR2 as YSYEKL. The CDR3 is 15 residues long. CDR3 loop: CASSQDEGAHQPQHF. CDR3 DNA: TGCGCCAGCAGCCAAGATGAGGGGGCTCATCAGCCCCAGCATTTT.

This chain connects TRBV6-1 to TRBJ1-5, with 7 bases lining up with TRBD1. The CDR3 sequence is 15 residues long. V was pared by 2 bases and J by 7 bases, with 8 bases of the junction left unmatched. Germline CDR1 is MNHNS and CDR2 is SASEGT. The CDR3, as DNA: TGTGCCAGCAGTGAATCTAGGGGGCGCGGGCAGCCCCAGCATTTT. Its translation: CASSESRGRGQPQHF.

The chain is built from TRBV5-1 and TRBJ2-7; D not certain. The V gene's germline CDR1 is SGHRS and CDR2 YFSETQ. With 0 bases removed from V and 2 bases from J, the gap between germline ends came to 9 bases. The CDR3 totals 14 residues. The chain's CDR3 is CASSLATEPYEQYF. In DNA form, the CDR3 reads TGCGCCAGCAGCTTGGCTACCGAACCCTACGAGCAGTACTTC.

DNA for the CDR3: TGCGCCAGCAGCTCACCGCAGGGGCTAAACTATGGCTACACCTTC. Its protein product is CASSSPQGLNYGYTF. The genes are TRBV5-1 and TRBJ1-2; TRBD1 might be the D (6 bases). The germline V gene has CDR1 SGHRS and CDR2 YFSETQ. V lost 3 bases, J lost 2 bases, and 14 bases lay in between. CDR3 length: 15 amino acids.

The chain uses TRBV5-1 and TRBJ2-1; 8 positions agree with TRBD2. CDR1 and CDR2 (germline): SGHRS, YFSETQ. The CDR3 covers 15 residues. Losses at the gene ends were 4 bases for V and 6 bases for J; bases not matched to a gene: 9. Here the CDR3 reads CASSPPGTRANEQFF. The CDR3, as DNA: TGCGCCAGCAGCCCCCCCGGGACTAGGGCCAATGAGCAGTTCTTC.

CDR3 nucleotide sequence: TGTGCCTGGAGTGTAGGATCTAGCGGGAGCCTTGGCACAGATACGCAGTATTTT. Translating gives CAWSVGSSGSLGTDTQYF. The V and J genes are TRBV30 and TRBJ2-3, with TRBD2 matching 10 bases. The CDR3 covers 18 residues. CDR1 is GTSNPN and CDR2 is SVGIG in the germline V gene (reference sequence). With 0 bases clipped from V and 1 base from J, the junction kept 10 bases outside the gene matches.

The gene calls are TRBV18 and TRBJ2-5; perhaps D is TRBD1 or TRBD2 (5 bases each). Per the germline V gene, CDR1 is KGHSH and CDR2 is LQKENI. The V and J ends lost 5 bases and 2 bases respectively, with 9 bases between them. The CDR3 has 13 amino acids. CDR3 coding DNA: TGTGCCAGCTCAGGGGGTCTACAAGAGACCCAGTACTTC. Protein sequence: CASSGGLQETQYF.

J is TRBJ2-3 and V is TRBV11-1; 11 nucleotides agree with TRBD2. The CDR3 runs 15 residues. V lost 1 base and J lost 3; bases outside the gene matches: 0. Per the germline V gene, CDR1 is SGHAT and CDR2 is FQDESV (reference sequence). CDR3 coding DNA: TGTGCCAGCAGCTTAGGGACTAGCGGGACAGATACGCAGTATTTT. This sequence encodes CASSLGTSGTDTQYF.

This chain connects TRBV5-4 to TRBJ1-2; weak D call: TRBD1 (6 bases). Trimming took off 4 bases at V and 4 bases at J, with 11 bases between the two ends. CDR1 is SGHNT and CDR2 is YYREEE in the germline V gene (reference sequence). The CDR3 loop spans 13 amino acids. The CDR3: CASSAQGVYGYTF. The CDR3 DNA follows: TGTGCCAGCAGCGCACAGGGCGTCTATGGCTACACCTTC.

This sequence joins TRBV19 and TRBJ2-7; D is perhaps TRBD1 or TRBD2 (5 bases each). The V and J ends lost 3 bases and 1 base respectively, with 7 bases between them. In germline, CDR1 is LNHDA, CDR2 SQIVND (reference sequence). The CDR3 runs to 13 residues. In DNA, the CDR3 is TGTGCCAGTAGTATGGGACCATCCTACGAGCAGTACTTC. Its protein product is CASSMGPSYEQYF.

The rearrangement joins TRBV29-1 to TRBJ1-2; tentatively, D is TRBD1 (6 bases). Germline V CDR1 and CDR2: SQVTM, ANQGSEA. CDR3 size: 14 residues. V was cut by 7 bases and J by 5 bases, with 20 bases left in between. The CDR3 spells CSATIGGLRYGYTF. CDR3 in DNA: TGCAGCGCCACAATAGGGGGACTGAGGTATGGCTACACCTTC. Complete variable domain (other parts from reference TRBV29-1 and TRBJ1-2): SAVISQKPSRDICQRGTSLTIQCQVDSQVTMMFWYRQQPGQSLTLIATANQGSEATYESGFVIDKFPISRPNLTFSTLTVSNMSPEDSSIYLCSATIGGLRYGYTFGSGTRLTVV.

This clone was recorded many times. The chain employs TRBV10-2 and TRBJ1-1; D uncertain. V gave up 8 bases and J gave up 8 bases, with 15 bases separating them. This CDR3 is 12 amino acids long. CDR1 is WSHSY, CDR2 SAAADI, per germline. The CDR3 loop is CASGPRFGEAFF. The CDR3, as DNA: TGCGCCAGCGGGCCGAGATTTGGCGAAGCTTTCTTT.

The chain combines TRBV4-2 with TRBJ1-4, with D tentatively TRBD1 (6 bases). V was cut by 1 base and J by 4 bases, with 13 bases left in between. Germline values: CDR1 LGHNA, CDR2 YNFKEQ. The CDR3 is 16 residues long. CDR3 DNA sequence: TGTGCCAGCAGCCAAGCCCGGACAGCCAGTAATGAAAAACTGTTTTTT. It translates to CASSQARTASNEKLFF.

The chain joins TRBV10-2 to TRBJ2-7, with unresolved D. There are 13 residues in the CDR3. Germline CDR1 is WSHSY and CDR2 is SAAADI. V was cut by 5 bases and J by 1 base, with 9 bases left in between. The CDR3 protein is CASSFDRSYEQYF. Written as DNA, the CDR3 is TGCGCCAGCAGTTTCGACCGATCCTACGAGCAGTACTTC.

The chain carries TRBV11-2 and TRBJ2-7, with TRBD1 identical over 7 bases. The CDR3 extends over 15 amino acids. Germline CDR1 reads SGHAT; CDR2 reads FQNNGV. The ends lost 5 bases at V and 0 bases at J; junction bases unmatched: 7. The CDR3 loop reads CASSHGTASSYEQYF. As DNA, the CDR3 is TGTGCCAGCAGCCACGGGACAGCAAGCTCCTACGAGCAGTACTTC.